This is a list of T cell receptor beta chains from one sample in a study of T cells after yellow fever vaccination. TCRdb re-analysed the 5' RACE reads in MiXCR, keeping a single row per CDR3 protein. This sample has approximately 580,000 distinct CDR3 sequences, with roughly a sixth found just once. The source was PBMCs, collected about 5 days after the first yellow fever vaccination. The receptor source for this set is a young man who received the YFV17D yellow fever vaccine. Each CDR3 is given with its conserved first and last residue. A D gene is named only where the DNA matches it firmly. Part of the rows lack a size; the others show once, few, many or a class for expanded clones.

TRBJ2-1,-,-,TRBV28,CASSSGNYNEQFF,TGTGCCAGCAGTTCCGGGAACTACAATGAGCAGTTCTTC
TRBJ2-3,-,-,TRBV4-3,CASSQEGDTQYF,TGCGCCAGCAGCCAAGAGGGGGATACGCAGTATTTT
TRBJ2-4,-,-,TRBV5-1,CASSLISGMGAKNIQYF,TGCGCCAGCAGCTTGATTTCAGGGATGGGAGCCAAAAACATTCAGTACTTC
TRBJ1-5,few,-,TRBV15,CATSESISNQPQHF,TGTGCCACCAGCGAGAGTATTAGCAATCAGCCCCAGCATTTT
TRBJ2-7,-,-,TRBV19,CASSMTGGPYEQYF,TGTGCCAGTAGTATGACCGGGGGCCCCTACGAGCAGTACTTC
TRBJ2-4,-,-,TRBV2,CASLPTKNIQYF,TGTGCCAGCCTTCCAACCAAAAACATTCAGTACTTC
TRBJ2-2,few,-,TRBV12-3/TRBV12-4,CASSFAGYTGELFF,TGTGCCAGCAGTTTTGCGGGTTACACCGGGGAGCTGTTTTTT
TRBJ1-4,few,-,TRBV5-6,CASSLNLGEKLFF,TGTGCCAGCAGCTTGAATCTGGGGGAAAAACTGTTTTTT
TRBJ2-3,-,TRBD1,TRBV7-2,CASSFGAGGSGDTQYF,TGTGCCAGCAGCTTTGGGGCAGGGGGTTCGGGAGATACGCAGTATTTT
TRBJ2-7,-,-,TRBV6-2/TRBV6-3,CASSCSVGGLSYEQYF,TGTGCCAGCAGTTGCTCGGTTGGGGGGCTCTCCTACGAGCAGTACTTC
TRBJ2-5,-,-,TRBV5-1,CASSFSIGGPPNF,TGCGCCAGCAGCTTTAGTATCGGGGGCCCCCCGAACTTC
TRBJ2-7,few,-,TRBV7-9,CASSPGRLSYEQYF,TGTGCCAGCAGCCCGGGGCGGCTCTCCTACGAGCAGTACTTC
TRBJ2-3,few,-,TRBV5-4,CASSAESQGLLGTDTQYF,TGTGCCAGCAGCGCCGAGTCACAGGGTCTGCTAGGCACAGATACGCAGTATTTT
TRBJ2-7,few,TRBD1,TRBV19,CASTSGTGPSYEQYF,TGTGCCAGTACTTCCGGGACAGGCCCTTCCTACGAGCAGTACTTC
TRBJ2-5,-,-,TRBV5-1,CASSTPTGSGGTQYF,TGCGCCAGCAGCACCCCAACAGGGTCCGGAGGGACCCAGTACTTC
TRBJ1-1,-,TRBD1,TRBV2,CASGYGQGHTEAFF,TGTGCCAGCGGATATGGACAGGGACACACTGAAGCTTTCTTT
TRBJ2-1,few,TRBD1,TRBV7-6,CASSLDRGRVRSSYNEQFF,TGTGCCAGCAGCTTAGATAGGGGGCGGGTACGGAGCTCCTACAATGAGCAGTTCTTC
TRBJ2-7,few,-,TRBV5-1,CASSLEGGHSEQYF,TGCGCCAGCAGCTTGGAGGGTGGGCACTCCGAGCAGTACTTC
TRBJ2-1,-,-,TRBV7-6,CASSLNRGLFNEQFF,TGTGCCAGCAGCTTAAATAGAGGGCTTTTCAATGAGCAGTTCTTC
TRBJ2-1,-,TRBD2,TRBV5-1,CASTPTGGGADNEQFF,TGCGCCAGCACCCCCACGGGGGGGGGGGCCGACAATGAGCAGTTCTTC
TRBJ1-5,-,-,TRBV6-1,CASRPEAYSNQPQHF,TGTGCCAGCAGACCCGAGGCATATAGCAATCAGCCCCAGCATTTT
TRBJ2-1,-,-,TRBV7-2,CASSLTRGSRNEQFF,TGTGCCAGCAGCTTAACCCGGGGATCAAGGAATGAGCAGTTCTTC
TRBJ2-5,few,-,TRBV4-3,CASSQEESKTQYF,TGCGCCAGCAGCCAGGAGGAGAGTAAGACCCAGTACTTC
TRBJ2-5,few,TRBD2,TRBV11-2,CASSLELAGGQETQYF,TGTGCCAGCAGCTTAGAACTAGCGGGGGGCCAAGAGACCCAGTACTTC
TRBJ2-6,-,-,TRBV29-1,CSVKPRGSGANVLTF,TGCAGCGTTAAACCCAGGGGCTCTGGGGCCAACGTCCTGACTTTC
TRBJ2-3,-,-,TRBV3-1,CAASSTDTQYF,TGTGCCGCGAGCAGCACAGATACGCAGTATTTT
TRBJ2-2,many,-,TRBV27,CASSFIAGELFF,TGTGCCAGCAGTTTTATAGCCGGGGAGCTGTTTTTT
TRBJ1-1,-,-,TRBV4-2,CASSQGYGRTTNATEAFF,TGTGCCAGCAGCCAAGGATACGGCAGGACTACGAATGCCACTGAAGCTTTCTTT
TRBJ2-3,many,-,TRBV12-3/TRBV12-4,CASSFGGGDTQYF,TGTGCCAGCAGTTTCGGCGGAGGGGATACGCAGTATTTT
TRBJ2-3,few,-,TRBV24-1,CATRLGDTQYF,TGTGCCACCAGGTTAGGAGATACGCAGTATTTT
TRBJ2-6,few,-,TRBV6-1,CASSVLSGANVLTF,TGTGCCAGCAGTGTGCTGTCTGGGGCCAACGTCCTGACTTTC